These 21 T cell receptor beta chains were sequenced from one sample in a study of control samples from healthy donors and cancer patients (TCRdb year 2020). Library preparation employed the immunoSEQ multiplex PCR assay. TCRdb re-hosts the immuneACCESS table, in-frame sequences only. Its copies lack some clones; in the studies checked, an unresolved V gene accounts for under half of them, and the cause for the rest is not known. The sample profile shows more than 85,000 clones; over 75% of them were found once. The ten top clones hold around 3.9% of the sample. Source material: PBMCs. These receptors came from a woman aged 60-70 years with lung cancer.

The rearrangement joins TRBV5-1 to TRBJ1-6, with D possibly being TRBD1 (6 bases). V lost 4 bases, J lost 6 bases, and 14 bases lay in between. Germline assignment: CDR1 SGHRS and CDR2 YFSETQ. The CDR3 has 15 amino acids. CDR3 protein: CASSPSGAGNSPLHF. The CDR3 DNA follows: TGCGCCAGCAGCCCCTCAGGGGCGGGTAATTCACCCCTCCACTTT.

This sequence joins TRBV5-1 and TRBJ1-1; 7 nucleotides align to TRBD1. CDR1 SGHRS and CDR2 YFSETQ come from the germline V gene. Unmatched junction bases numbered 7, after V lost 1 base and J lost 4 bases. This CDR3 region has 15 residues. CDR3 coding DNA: TGCGCCAGCAGCTTGTCCCCTGGGACAGCCACTGAAGCTTTCTTT. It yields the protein CASSLSPGTATEAFF.

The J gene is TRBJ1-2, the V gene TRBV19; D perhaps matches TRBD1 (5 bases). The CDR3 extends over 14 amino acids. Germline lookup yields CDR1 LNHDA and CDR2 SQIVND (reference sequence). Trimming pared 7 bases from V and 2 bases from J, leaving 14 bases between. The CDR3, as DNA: TGTGCCAGTACCCGCGCAGGGCCCAACTATGGCTACACCTTC. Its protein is CASTRAGPNYGYTF.

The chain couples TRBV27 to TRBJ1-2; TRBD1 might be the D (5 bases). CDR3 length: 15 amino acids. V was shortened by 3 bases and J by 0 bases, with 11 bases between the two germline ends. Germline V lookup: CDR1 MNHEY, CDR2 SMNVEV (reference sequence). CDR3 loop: CASSFWGTSNYGYTF. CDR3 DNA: TGTGCCAGCAGTTTCTGGGGGACCTCTAACTATGGCTACACCTTC.

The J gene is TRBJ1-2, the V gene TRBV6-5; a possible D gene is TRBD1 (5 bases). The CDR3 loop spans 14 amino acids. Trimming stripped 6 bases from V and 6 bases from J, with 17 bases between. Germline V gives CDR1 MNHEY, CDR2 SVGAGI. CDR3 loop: CASSPGEGRHGYTF. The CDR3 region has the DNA TGTGCCAGCAGCCCCGGGGAGGGACGTCATGGCTACACCTTC.

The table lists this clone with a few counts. CDR3 in amino acids: CASSLTGRGSSYEQYF. The CDR3 region has the DNA TGTGCCAGCAGTTTAACCGGGAGGGGGTCCTCCTACGAGCAGTACTTC. The rearrangement joins TRBV27 to TRBJ2-7, with TRBD2 matching 8 bases. V trimming: 2 bases; J trimming: 0 bases; junction bases outside the gene matches: 6. Per germline, CDR1 MNHEY and CDR2 SMNVEV (reference sequence). The CDR3 totals 16 residues.

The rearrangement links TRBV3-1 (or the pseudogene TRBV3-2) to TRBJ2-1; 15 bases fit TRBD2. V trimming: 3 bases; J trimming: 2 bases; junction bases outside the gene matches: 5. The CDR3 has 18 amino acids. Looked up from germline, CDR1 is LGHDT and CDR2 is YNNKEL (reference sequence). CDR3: CASSHWTSGGGAYNEQFF. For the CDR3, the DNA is TGTGCCAGCAGCCACTGGACTAGCGGGGGGGGAGCCTACAATGAGCAGTTCTTC.

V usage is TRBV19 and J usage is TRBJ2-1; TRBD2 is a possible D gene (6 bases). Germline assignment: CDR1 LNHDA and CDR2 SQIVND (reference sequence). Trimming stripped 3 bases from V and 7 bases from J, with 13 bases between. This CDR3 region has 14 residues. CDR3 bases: TGTGCCAGTAGTATTTCGGGACGGGGGAATGAGCAGTTCTTC. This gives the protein CASSISGRGNEQFF.

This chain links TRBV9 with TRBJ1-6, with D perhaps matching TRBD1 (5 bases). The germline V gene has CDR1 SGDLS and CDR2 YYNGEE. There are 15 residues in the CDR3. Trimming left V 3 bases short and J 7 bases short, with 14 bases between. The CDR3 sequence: CASSGFTGLNSPLHF. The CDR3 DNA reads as TGTGCCAGCAGCGGTTTTACAGGATTAAATTCACCCCTCCACTTT. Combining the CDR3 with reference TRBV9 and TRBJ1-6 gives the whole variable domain DSGVTQTPKHLITATGQRVTLRCSPRSGDLSVYWYQQSLDQGLQFLIQYYNGEERAKGNILERFSAQQFPDLHSELNLSSLELGDSALYFCASSGFTGLNSPLHFGNGTRLTVT.

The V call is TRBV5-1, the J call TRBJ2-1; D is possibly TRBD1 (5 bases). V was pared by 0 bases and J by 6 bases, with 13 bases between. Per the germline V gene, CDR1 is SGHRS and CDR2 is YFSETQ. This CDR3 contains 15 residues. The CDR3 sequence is CASSLGWGTFNEQFF. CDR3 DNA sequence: TGCGCCAGCAGCTTGGGTTGGGGCACCTTCAATGAGCAGTTCTTC.

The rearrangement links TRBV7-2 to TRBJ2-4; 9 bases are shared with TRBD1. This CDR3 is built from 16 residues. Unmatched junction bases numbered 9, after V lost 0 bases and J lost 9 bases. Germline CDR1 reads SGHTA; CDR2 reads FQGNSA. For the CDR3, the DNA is TGTGCCAGCAGCTTAGCCGGGACAGGGCAAGGTGGCATTCAGTACTTC. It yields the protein CASSLAGTGQGGIQYF.

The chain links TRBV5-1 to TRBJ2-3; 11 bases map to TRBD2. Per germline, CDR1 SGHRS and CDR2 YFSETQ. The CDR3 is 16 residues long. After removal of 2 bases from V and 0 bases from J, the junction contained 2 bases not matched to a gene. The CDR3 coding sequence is TGCGCCAGCAGCTTTAGGACTAGCGGGAGCACAGATACGCAGTATTTT. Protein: CASSFRTSGSTDTQYF.

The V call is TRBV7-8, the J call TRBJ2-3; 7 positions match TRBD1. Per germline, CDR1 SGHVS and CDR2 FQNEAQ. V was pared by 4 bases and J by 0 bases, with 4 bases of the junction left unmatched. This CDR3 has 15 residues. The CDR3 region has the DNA TGTGCCAGCAGCTCGGGACAGACTAGCACAGATACGCAGTATTTT. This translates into CASSSGQTSTDTQYF.

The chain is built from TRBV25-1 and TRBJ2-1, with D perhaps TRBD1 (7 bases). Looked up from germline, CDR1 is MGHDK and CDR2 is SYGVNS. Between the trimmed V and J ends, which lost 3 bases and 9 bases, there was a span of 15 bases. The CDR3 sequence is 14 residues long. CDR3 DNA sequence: TGTGCCAGCAGTGACCAGGGGGGATTCGGTGAGCAGTTCTTC. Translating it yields CASSDQGGFGEQFF.

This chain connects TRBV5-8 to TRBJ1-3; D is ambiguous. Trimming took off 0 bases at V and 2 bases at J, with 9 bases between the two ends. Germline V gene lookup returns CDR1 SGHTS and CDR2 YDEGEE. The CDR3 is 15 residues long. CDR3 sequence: CASSLARIPGNTIYF. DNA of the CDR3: TGTGCCAGCAGCTTGGCCCGAATACCTGGAAACACCATATATTTT.

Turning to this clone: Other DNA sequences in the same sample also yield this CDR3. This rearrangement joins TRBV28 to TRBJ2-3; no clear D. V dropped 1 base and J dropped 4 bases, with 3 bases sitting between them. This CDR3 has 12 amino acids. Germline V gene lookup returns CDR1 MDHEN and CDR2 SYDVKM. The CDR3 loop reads CASSLYPDTQYF. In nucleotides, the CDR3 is TGTGCCAGCAGTTTATATCCAGATACGCAGTATTTT. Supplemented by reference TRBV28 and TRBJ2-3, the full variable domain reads DVKVTQSSRYLVKRTGEKVFLECVQDMDHENMFWYRQDPGLGLRLIYFSYDVKMKEKGDIPEGYSVSREKKERFSLILESASTNQTSMYLCASSLYPDTQYFGPGTRLTVL.

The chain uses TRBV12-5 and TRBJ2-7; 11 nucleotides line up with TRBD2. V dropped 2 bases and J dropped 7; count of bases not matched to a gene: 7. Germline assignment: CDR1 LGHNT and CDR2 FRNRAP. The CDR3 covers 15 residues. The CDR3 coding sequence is TGTGCTAGTGGTTTGATCACTAGCGGGAGTCGAGAGCAGTACTTC. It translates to CASGLITSGSREQYF. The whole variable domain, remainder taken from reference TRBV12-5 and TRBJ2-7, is DARVTQTPRHKVTEMGQEVTMRCQPILGHNTVFWYRQTMMQGLELLAYFRNRAPLDDSGMPKDRFSAEMPDATLATLKIQPSEPRDSAVYFCASGLITSGSREQYFGPGTRLTVT.

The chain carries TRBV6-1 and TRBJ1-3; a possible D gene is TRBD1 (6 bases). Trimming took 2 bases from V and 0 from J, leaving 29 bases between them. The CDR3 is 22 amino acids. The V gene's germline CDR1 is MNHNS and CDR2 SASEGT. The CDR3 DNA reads TGTGCCAGCAGTGAATCTCCTCATTTTCCACGGACAGTTCCCTTCTCTGGAAACACCATATATTTT. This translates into CASSESPHFPRTVPFSGNTIYF.

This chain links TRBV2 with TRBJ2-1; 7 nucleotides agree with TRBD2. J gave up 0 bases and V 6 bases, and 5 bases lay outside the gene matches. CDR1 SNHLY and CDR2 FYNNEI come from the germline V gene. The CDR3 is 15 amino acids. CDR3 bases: TGTGCCAGCAGGGGGAGGGGAAGCTCCTACAATGAGCAGTTCTTC. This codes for CASRGRGSSYNEQFF. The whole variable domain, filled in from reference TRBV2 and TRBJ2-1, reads EPEVTQTPSHQVTQMGQEVILRCVPISNHLYFYWYRQILGQKVEFLVSFYNNEISEKSEIFDDQFSVERPDGSNFTLKIRSTKLEDSAMYFCASRGRGSSYNEQFFGPGTRLTVL.

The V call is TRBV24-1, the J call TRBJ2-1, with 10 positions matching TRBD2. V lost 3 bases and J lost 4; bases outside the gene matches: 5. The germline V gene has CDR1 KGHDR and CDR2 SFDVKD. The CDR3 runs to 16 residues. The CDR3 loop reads CATSDIAGGPYNEQFF. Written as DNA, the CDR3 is TGTGCCACCAGTGATATAGCGGGAGGACCTTACAATGAGCAGTTCTTC.

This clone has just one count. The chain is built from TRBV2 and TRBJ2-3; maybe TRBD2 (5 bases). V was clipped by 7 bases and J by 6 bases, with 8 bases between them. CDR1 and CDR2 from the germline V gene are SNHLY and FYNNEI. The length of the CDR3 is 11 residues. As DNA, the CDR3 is TGTGCCAGCACCCCGGGGGATACGCAGTATTTT. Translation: CASTPGDTQYF.